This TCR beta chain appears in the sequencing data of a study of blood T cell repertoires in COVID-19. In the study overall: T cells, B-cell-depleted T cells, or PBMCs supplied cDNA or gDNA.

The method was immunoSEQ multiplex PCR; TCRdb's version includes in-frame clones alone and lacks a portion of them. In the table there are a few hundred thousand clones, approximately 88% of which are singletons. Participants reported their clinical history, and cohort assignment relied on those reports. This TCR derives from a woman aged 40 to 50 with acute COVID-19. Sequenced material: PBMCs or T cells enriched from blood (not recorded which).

CDR3 DNA sequence: TGTGCCATCGCCAACCCGGGAACCTCCTACGAGCAGTACTTC. Amino acids: CAIANPGTSYEQYF. The rearrangement uses TRBV10-3 and TRBJ2-7; D is perhaps TRBD2 (5 bases). With 8 bases removed from V and 0 bases from J, the gap between germline ends came to 14 bases. Germline CDR1 and CDR2: ENHRY and SYGVKD. The CDR3 is made up of 14 amino acids.